This T cell receptor (beta chain) was documented in a study of patients and donors after allogeneic stem cell transplantation. TCRdb re-called the RT-PCR reads with MiXCR, one entry per CDR3 protein. The sample lists about 210,000 distinct CDR3 sequences; around two fifths were seen once. This clonotype was counted only a few times. J lost 2 bases, V lost 6 bases, and 9 bases had no gene match. The CDR3 totals 15 residues. Germline values: CDR1 MDHEN, CDR2 SYDVKM. Sequencing was performed on blood, either unsorted or a sorted T cell fraction (not recorded which). The clonotype was recovered from a human donor who was either an allogeneic HSCT recipient or a stem cell or donor lymphocyte infusion donor (not recorded which). It is not recorded whose cells these are; they may come from a transplant donor. This chain connects TRBV28 to TRBJ1-2; 7 positions match TRBD1. The CDR3 is CASSLGGDSNYGYTF. DNA of the CDR3: TGTGCCAGCAGCCTGGGCGGGGACAGCAACTATGGCTACACCTTC.